This note documents a single T cell receptor (beta chain) sequence. This record comes from a study of T cell changes during pregnancy in multiple sclerosis. Germline CDR1 is LGHNA and CDR2 is YSLEER. With V trimmed by 1 base and J by 0 bases, 1 base remained unmatched. The CDR3 extends over 15 amino acids. Repertoires were generated with immunoSEQ multiplex PCR, while TCRdb's copy carries only in-frame clones and drops some. The top ten hold approximately 1.5% of the sample, which has tens of thousands of clones, roughly 91% seen once. The source is a female donor in good health, enrolled as a control in a pregnancy study. The chain links TRBV4-3 to TRBJ1-2; TRBD1 matches at 8 bases. This specimen was peripheral blood, taken after pregnancy. CDR3 residues: CASSQGTGTNYGYTF. The CDR3 DNA reads TGCGCCAGCAGCCAAGGGACAGGGACTAACTATGGCTACACCTTC.